One sample yielded the 16 T cell receptor beta chains listed below, sequenced in a study of T-cell memory formation after mild COVID-19. TCRdb reprocessed the 5' RACE reads via MiXCR and lists one record per CDR3 protein. The data show around 200,000 distinct CDR3 sequences, 15% to 20% seen once. What was sequenced was PBMCs or a T cell subset sorted from them (not recorded which). These receptors were obtained from an adult woman who had mild COVID-19 (a few samples of this study predate the infection). Cell type and time point are not known.

The CDR3 loop reads CASSFAASYEQYF. The CDR3 coding sequence is TGTGCCAGCAGTTTTGCGGCTTCCTACGAGCAGTACTTC. The V call is TRBV27, the J call TRBJ2-7; D unclear. The germline V gene has CDR1 MNHEY and CDR2 SMNVEV (reference sequence). The V end lost 3 bases, the J end lost 1 base, and 7 bases lay between the germline ends. This CDR3 has 13 residues.

The genes are TRBV24-1 and TRBJ2-3; D perhaps matches TRBD2 (6 bases). In germline, CDR1 is KGHDR, CDR2 SFDVKD. Between the trimmed V and J ends, which lost 3 bases and 5 bases, there was a span of 8 bases. The CDR3 spans 13 residues. The CDR3 sequence: CATSDSGRDTQYF. Written as DNA, the CDR3 is TGTGCCACCAGTGATAGCGGGCGAGATACGCAGTATTTT.

This clonotype was detected a few times. This rearrangement joins TRBV12-3 or TRBV12-4 to TRBJ2-1, with 7 bases lining up with TRBD2. CDR3 length equals 14 residues. V was clipped by 6 bases and J by 9 bases; unmatched bases: 11. The CDR3 nucleotides read TGTGCCAGCAGACTAAGCGGGGCCTACGGTGAGCAGTTCTTC. Its translation: CASRLSGAYGEQFF.

The V call is TRBV4-1, the J call TRBJ2-3, with 7 bases that match TRBD2. Germline V lookup: CDR1 MGHRA, CDR2 YSYEKL. V lost 0 bases to trimming and J lost 2 bases; unmatched junction nucleotides: 20. CDR3 length: 21 amino acids. CDR3 coding DNA: TGCGCCAGCAGCCAAGAGCGCCTGTTGGCTTCGGGAGGCGGGAACACAGATACGCAGTATTTT. It specifies CASSQERLLASGGGNTDTQYF.

This clonotype was seen only a few times. CDR3 DNA: TGTGCCAGCAGTGCCGACGCAAGCGGAGCTTTCTTT. Protein sequence: CASSADASGAFF. This chain joins TRBV12-3 or TRBV12-4 and TRBJ1-1; D is ambiguous. The CDR3 spans 12 residues. V was clipped by 5 bases and J by 10 bases, with 14 bases between them.

The chain couples TRBV5-5 to TRBJ1-6; the match to TRBD1 covers 7 bases. CDR1 and CDR2 (germline): SGHKS, YYEKEE (reference sequence). CDR3 length: 15 residues. J gave up 8 bases and V 1 base, and 6 bases lay outside the gene matches. The CDR3 nucleotides read TGTGCCAGCAGCTTGAGTAACAGGGGAGATTCACCCCTCCACTTT. Its translation is CASSLSNRGDSPLHF.

This chain joins TRBV10-3 and TRBJ2-1, with no clear D. Germline V lookup: CDR1 ENHRY, CDR2 SYGVKD. Trimming cost V 8 bases and J 8 bases, with 10 bases left between them. The CDR3 runs to 11 residues. The CDR3 nucleotides read TGTGCCATCTCGGCTGGCTATGAGCAGTTCTTC. Translated, it gives CAISAGYEQFF.

In this sample, this clonotype turned up many times. This sequence joins TRBV29-1 and TRBJ2-7; a weak D match, TRBD2 (7 bases). Looked up from germline, CDR1 is SQVTM and CDR2 is ANQGSEA. The V end was cut by 8 bases, the J end by 2 bases, with 19 bases between. The CDR3 is made up of 14 amino acids. CDR3 nucleotides: TGCAGCCATTGGGAGGGACAACCGACCTACGAGCAGTACTTC. It translates to CSHWEGQPTYEQYF.

This chain links TRBV7-9 with TRBJ2-7; tentatively, D is TRBD1 or TRBD2 (6 bases each). Germline V gives CDR1 SEHNR, CDR2 FQNEAQ (reference sequence). V was clipped by 2 bases and J by 3 bases, with 14 bases between them. This CDR3 has 15 residues. In DNA form, the CDR3 reads TGTGCCAGCAGCTTATTGAGGGGGGCTGGCTACGAGCAGTACTTC. Its translation: CASSLLRGAGYEQYF.

This chain uses TRBV6-6 with TRBJ1-1, with D uncertain. Per germline, CDR1 MNHNY and CDR2 SVGAGI (reference sequence). The CDR3 has 12 residues. Trimming took off 5 bases at V and 5 bases at J, with 9 bases between the two ends. The CDR3 DNA reads as TGTGCCAGCAGTCCCCAAAGGACTGAAGCTTTCTTT. Translation gives CASSPQRTEAFF.

This clonotype was counted once. The chain uses TRBV6-5 and TRBJ2-4; TRBD2 matches 8 bases. V was clipped by 0 bases and J by 4 bases; unmatched bases: 5. The CDR3 spans 16 residues. Germline V gene sequence: CDR1 MNHEY, CDR2 SVGAGI. The CDR3 region is CASSYSTSGSKNIQYF. The CDR3 DNA reads TGTGCCAGCAGTTACTCGACCAGCGGGAGTAAAAACATTCAGTACTTC.

The V call is TRBV10-3, the J call TRBJ2-7; D is unresolved. Germline V gene lookup returns CDR1 ENHRY and CDR2 SYGVKD. The CDR3 sequence is 15 residues long. The V gene lost 2 bases and the J gene lost 3 bases, with 14 bases spanning the gap. The CDR3 region has the DNA TGTGCCATCAGTGAGGCCCCCATTCCAGACTACGAGCAGTACTTC. Translation gives CAISEAPIPDYEQYF.

V usage is TRBV4-3 and J usage is TRBJ2-7, with 8 nucleotides matching TRBD1. The CDR3 contains 18 residues. J was trimmed by 1 base and V by 1 base; bases with no gene match: 12. Germline V lookup: CDR1 LGHNA, CDR2 YSLEER. The CDR3 nucleotides read TGCGCCAGCAGCCAAGGGACAGGGTTAGGAAGTCGATCCTACGAGCAGTACTTC. Its protein is CASSQGTGLGSRSYEQYF.

This chain connects TRBV7-9 to TRBJ2-7, with 7 bases aligning to TRBD1. Germline CDR1 SEHNR, CDR2 FQNEAQ (reference sequence). This CDR3 contains 14 residues. Trimming removed 3 bases from V and 2 bases from J; junction bases left unmatched: 4. CDR3 sequence reads: CASSFGQETYEQYF. In nucleotides, the CDR3 is TGTGCCAGCAGCTTCGGACAGGAGACCTACGAGCAGTACTTC.

This clonotype was picked up a small number of times. The genes are TRBV20-1 and TRBJ1-1, with D perhaps TRBD1 (6 bases). Per germline, CDR1 DFQATT and CDR2 SNEGSKA (reference sequence). This CDR3 contains 15 residues. Trimming took off 3 bases at V and 4 bases at J, with 18 bases between the two ends. As DNA, the CDR3 is TGCAGTGCTAGGGGGGGTTGGACAGCTCTCACTGAAGCTTTCTTT. Amino acids: CSARGGWTALTEAFF.

The rearrangement uses TRBV15 and TRBJ2-2; no clear D gene. V lost 0 bases to trimming and J lost 1 base, with 3 bases between them. In germline, CDR1 is LNHNV, CDR2 YYDKDF (reference sequence). The CDR3 is 14 residues long. The CDR3 reads CATSRDGNTGELFF. DNA of the CDR3: TGTGCCACCAGCAGAGATGGGAACACCGGGGAGCTGTTTTTT.